The 4 T cell receptor beta chains below all came from one sample that was sequenced in a study of T cells in women clearing cervical HPV infection. Here immunoSEQ multiplex PCR was the method, and the copy in TCRdb shows in-frame clones only, minus some. The sample totals approximately 15,000 clones. The source material was blood buffy coat. All receptors come from a woman between 18 and 70 years old with a cervical HPV16 infection that either progressed to CIN3+ or cleared (not recorded which).

Details on this clone: Read data end 3 residues before the CDR3 end; the end is taken from the germline J gene. The chain carries TRBV7-3 and TRBJ2-7; no firm D call. Germline V gene data show CDR1 as SGHTA and CDR2 as FQGTGA. With 3 bases removed from V and 5 bases from J, the gap between germline ends came to 11 bases. The CDR3 length is 13 residues. The part of the CDR3 DNA that was read is TGTGCCAGCAGCTTCAGGTTACAAGACGAG. It yields the protein CASSFRLQDE. The full CDR3 protein reads CASSFRLQDEQYF.

According to its frequency, this clone is medium-sized. Read data end 3 residues before the CDR3 end; the end is taken from the germline J gene. The rearrangement uses TRBV19 and TRBJ1-6; D call uncertain. This CDR3 has 14 residues. In germline, CDR1 is LNHDA, CDR2 SQIVND (reference sequence). CDR3 bases read: TGTGCCAGTAGTAATGTACCCGACATAGGCACC. It specifies CASSNVPDIGT. From start to end, the CDR3 is CASSNVPDIGTLHF.

Of note for this clone: The read ends 3 residues early relative to the CDR3; the germline J gene fills the gap. The rearrangement uses TRBV19 and TRBJ2-3, with 15 positions matching TRBD2. J was trimmed by 4 bases and V by 3 bases; bases with no gene match: 14. The CDR3 spans 20 residues. The germline CDR1 and CDR2 sequences are LNHDA and SQIVND (reference sequence). CDR3 bases read: TGTGCCAGTAGTATTGCCGCTCCGGGACTAGCGGGAGGAGGAGCAGATACG. This encodes CASSIAAPGLAGGGADT. The whole CDR3 region reads CASSIAAPGLAGGGADTQYF.

As concerns this clone: The missing CDR3 end, 3 residues past where the read stops, is filled in from the germline J gene. The rearrangement joins TRBV5-1 to TRBJ2-2, with 9 bases matching TRBD1. The CDR3 runs to 16 residues. Germline V gene sequence: CDR1 SGHRS, CDR2 YFSETQ. This CDR3 reads CASSLEGTGWREKLFF. The part of the CDR3 DNA that was read is TGCGCCAGCAGCTTGGAAGGGACAGGGTGGCGTGAAAAG.